This T cell receptor (beta chain) was recovered during a study of blood T cell repertoires in COVID-19. In the study overall: From the United States, Italy and Spain came samples of acute and convalescent COVID-19.

Trimming took off 7 bases at V and 1 base at J, with 13 bases between the two ends. CDR3 length equals 14 residues. Germline CDR1 and CDR2: ENHRY and SYGVKD. In the original processing: Nucleated cell number was recorded as an estimate derived from reference gene primer amplification. Repertoires were generated with immunoSEQ multiplex PCR, while TCRdb's copy carries only in-frame clones and drops some. V and J calls and clone size come straight from that table; D and trimming were deduced from the DNA. Of roughly 120,000 clones listed, around four fifths are singletons. The sequencing sample was made of peripheral blood. The rearrangement uses TRBV10-3 and TRBJ1-2; D perhaps matches TRBD1 (6 bases). This TCR came from a man aged 70 or older with active or convalescent COVID-19. The CDR3 region is CAIKGTLNNYGYTF. For the CDR3, the DNA is TGTGCCATCAAAGGGACACTAAATAACTATGGCTACACCTTC.